One sample yielded the 12 T cell receptor beta chains listed below, sequenced in a study of radiation and T cells in renal cell carcinoma. The assay was immunoSEQ multiplex PCR, and TCRdb's table has in-frame clones only and misses some. The sample has about 64,000 clones, approximately 80% seen once. Time point indicated: blood 4 weeks post-SBRT, at nephrectomy. Sample treatment: 15 Gy SBRT to primary tumor, nephrectomy 4 weeks later. The sample here was blood, taken from a patient whose treatment included radiotherapy and nephrectomy. Receptor source: a man in his 60s with renal cell carcinoma.

This clone occurred once. This chain connects TRBV20-1 to TRBJ2-7, with D unresolved. This CDR3 has 11 amino acids. Germline-derived CDR1 and CDR2 are DFQATT and SNEGSKA (reference sequence). The CDR3 DNA sequence: TGCAGCTCCGCGAGCTCCTACGAGCAGTACTTC. Translating gives CSSASSYEQYF.

The chain joins TRBV7-3 to TRBJ1-2; perhaps TRBD1 as D (6 bases). Looked up from germline, CDR1 is SGHTA and CDR2 is FQGTGA. V was trimmed by 5 bases and J by 7 bases, leaving 17 bases between them. This CDR3 has 14 amino acids. CDR3 sequence reads: CASSPRRGEAGYTF. The DNA for the CDR3 is TGTGCCAGCAGCCCCCGCAGGGGCGAGGCTGGCTACACCTTC.

The chain recombines TRBV5-1 with TRBJ2-1; the D gene is possibly TRBD1 (5 bases). Germline V CDR1 and CDR2: SGHRS, YFSETQ. V was shortened by 4 bases and J by 7 bases, with 15 bases between the two germline ends. This CDR3 has 14 residues. This CDR3 is CASSVPRVGNEQFF. CDR3 nucleotide sequence: TGCGCCAGCAGCGTGCCCAGGGTGGGGAATGAGCAGTTCTTC.

The count of this clone is one. The gene calls are TRBV30 and TRBJ1-2, with unresolved D. The CDR3 is 16 residues long. V shed 2 bases and J shed 2 bases, with 18 bases lying between them. Germline CDR1 is GTSNPN and CDR2 is SVGIG (reference sequence). The CDR3 bases are TGTGCCTGGAGTCACGGCGGGAGCCCCCAAAACTATGGCTACACCTTC. This gives the protein CAWSHGGSPQNYGYTF.

The V gene is TRBV10-2, the J gene TRBJ2-7; a possible D gene is TRBD2 (6 bases). Germline-derived CDR1 and CDR2 are WSHSY and SAAADI. The CDR3 runs to 14 residues. V was pared by 4 bases and J by 4 bases, with 14 bases between. In DNA form, the CDR3 reads TGCGCCAGCAGTGGTATAGCGGTAGGGTACGAGCAGTACTTC. This gives the protein CASSGIAVGYEQYF.

The chain has TRBV7-2 and TRBJ2-3, with 10 bases identical to TRBD1. Trimming took 5 bases from V and 5 from J; bases not matched to a gene: 7. The CDR3 is 15 amino acids. Germline CDR1 and CDR2: SGHTA and FQGNSA. The CDR3 DNA sequence: TGTGCCAGCAGCCAGGACAGGGGGTATGGAGATACGCAGTATTTT. It yields the protein CASSQDRGYGDTQYF.

The chain couples TRBV7-2 to TRBJ2-3, with 8 bases matching TRBD2. The CDR3 length is 18 residues. CDR1 SGHTA and CDR2 FQGNSA come from the germline V gene. With 3 bases clipped from V and 5 bases from J, the junction kept 16 bases outside the gene matches. The CDR3 DNA follows: TGTGCCAGCAGCTTCTTGATAGACGGGGGGGCGTCGGGAGATACGCAGTATTTT. It is translated as CASSFLIDGGASGDTQYF.

The chain carries TRBV11-2 and TRBJ2-1; tentatively, D is TRBD2 (6 bases). Trimming took off 5 bases at V and 7 bases at J, with 15 bases between the two ends. This CDR3 has 14 residues. CDR1 is SGHAT, CDR2 FQNNGV, per germline. Here the CDR3 reads CASSLQAGRNEQFF. The CDR3 nucleotides are TGTGCCAGCAGCCTACAGGCCGGGAGAAATGAGCAGTTCTTC.

This sequence joins TRBV7-2 and TRBJ1-4; D unresolved. V shed 1 base and J shed 0 bases, with 6 bases lying between them. The CDR3 is 15 residues long. Germline-derived CDR1 and CDR2 are SGHTA and FQGNSA. CDR3: CASSLEVATNEKLFF. CDR3 nucleotides: TGTGCCAGCAGCTTAGAGGTTGCAACTAATGAAAAACTGTTTTTT.

This chain connects TRBV5-4 to TRBJ2-7; perhaps TRBD1 as D (6 bases). Germline lookup yields CDR1 SGHNT and CDR2 YYREEE (reference sequence). V was trimmed by 0 bases and J by 3 bases, leaving 10 bases between them. The CDR3 totals 14 residues. The CDR3 DNA reads as TGTGCCAGCAGCTTGGCAGGGGCGCACTACGAGCAGTACGTC. It codes for CASSLAGAHYEQYV.

The chain is built from TRBV4-1 and TRBJ2-5; weak D call: TRBD2 (5 bases). V lost 0 bases to trimming and J lost 5 bases, with 22 bases between them. The CDR3 consists of 18 residues. CDR1 is MGHRA, CDR2 YSYEKL, per germline. CDR3 residues: CASSQDLVAAAIGETQYF. CDR3 nucleotides: TGCGCCAGCAGCCAAGATCTTGTTGCAGCGGCGATAGGGGAGACCCAGTACTTC.

The chain combines TRBV11-2 with TRBJ2-7; D is ambiguous. This CDR3 is built from 13 residues. The V end was cut by 3 bases, the J end by 3 bases, with 9 bases between. Germline V lookup: CDR1 SGHAT, CDR2 FQNNGV. The DNA for the CDR3 is TGTGCCAGCAGCTTCTACGTGGGCTACGAGCAGTACGTC. Protein: CASSFYVGYEQYV.